Presented here are 4 T cell receptor beta chains from one specimen sequenced in a study of ipilimumab plus nivolumab after autologous stem cell transplantation. Data came from immunoSEQ multiplex PCR; TCRdb stores just in-frame clones and leaves some out. The sample has some 17,000 clones; just under 80% are singletons. Sequenced material: PBMCs, taken in a trial of ipilimumab plus nivolumab as post-transplant consolidation. The receptor source for this set is a male donor with diffuse large B-cell lymphoma.

This rearrangement joins TRBV11-2 to TRBJ2-7, with TRBD2 identical over 10 bases. The CDR3 totals 17 residues. The germline gives CDR1 SGHAT, CDR2 FQNNGV. V dropped 4 bases and J dropped 2; count of bases not matched to a gene: 11. CDR3 sequence: CASSSFLSGGRTYEQYF. The DNA for the CDR3 is TGTGCCAGCAGCTCGTTCCTTAGCGGGGGGCGGACCTACGAGCAGTACTTC.

A few counts support this clone. The chain carries TRBV5-1 and TRBJ2-2; 8 bases match TRBD2. The CDR3 is 14 residues long. Germline V CDR1 and CDR2: SGHRS, YFSETQ. The V gene end was trimmed by 7 bases and the J gene end by 1 base; junction bases not matched to a gene: 3. The DNA for the CDR3 is TGCGCCAGCCGCGGGGGGCTGAACACCGGGGAGCTGTTTTTT. As protein: CASRGGLNTGELFF.

This chain links TRBV6-1 with TRBJ1-6; D remains ambiguous. CDR1 is MNHNS, CDR2 SASEGT, per germline. Deletions cut 5 bases from V and 7 bases from J, with 12 bases between. CDR3 length: 14 residues. In DNA, the CDR3 is TGTGCCAGCAGTATTTACAGCTTCAATTCACCCCTCCACTTT. Translating it yields CASSIYSFNSPLHF.

This sequence joins TRBV7-6 and TRBJ1-1; D is ambiguous. The CDR3 loop spans 14 amino acids. Germline V gene lookup returns CDR1 SGHVS and CDR2 FNYEAQ. V lost 5 bases to trimming and J lost 1 base, with 11 bases between them. The CDR3 nucleotides read TGTGCCAGCAGCATCGGGCGATCGAACACTGAAGCTTTCTTT. As protein: CASSIGRSNTEAFF.